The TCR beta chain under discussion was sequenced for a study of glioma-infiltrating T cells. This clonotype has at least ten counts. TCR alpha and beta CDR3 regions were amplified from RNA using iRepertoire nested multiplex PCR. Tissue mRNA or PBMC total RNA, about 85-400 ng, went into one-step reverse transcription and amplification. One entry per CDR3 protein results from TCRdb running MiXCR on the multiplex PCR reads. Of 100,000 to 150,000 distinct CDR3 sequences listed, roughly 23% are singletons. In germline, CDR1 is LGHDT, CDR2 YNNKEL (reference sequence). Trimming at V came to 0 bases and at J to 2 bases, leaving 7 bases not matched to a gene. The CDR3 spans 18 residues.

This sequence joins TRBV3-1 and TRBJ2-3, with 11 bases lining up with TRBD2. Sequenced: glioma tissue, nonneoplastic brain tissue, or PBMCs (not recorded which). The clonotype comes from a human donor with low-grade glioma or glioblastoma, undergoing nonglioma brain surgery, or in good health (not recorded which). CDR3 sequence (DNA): TGTGCCAGCAGCCAAGACTGGGGACTAGCGGCCACCACAGATACGCAGTATTTT. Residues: CASSQDWGLAATTDTQYF.